This is a list of T cell receptor beta chains from one sample in a study of blood T cell repertoires in COVID-19. TCRdb's table, derived via immunoSEQ multiplex PCR, lists solely in-frame clones and lacks some. The repertoire holds fewer than 250,000 clones, approximately 84% seen once, with roughly 3% in the top ten. The sample comprised PBMCs or T cells enriched from blood (not recorded which). The receptors stem from a woman aged 25 to 39 who had recovered from COVID-19. Both conserved end residues are part of each CDR3. Fields, in order: D gene, V gene, J gene, clone size, CDR3 protein, CDR3 DNA. D genes are given only for firm matches. The listing skips clone size in some rows; elsewhere it reads once, few, many or a size class.

d_gene: NA; v_gene: TRBV6-5; j_gene: TRBJ1-2; abundance: NA; CDR3aa: CASTWGEPNYGYTF; CDR3nt: TGTGCCAGCACCTGGGGGGAACCCAACTATGGCTACACCTTC
d_gene: TRBD1; v_gene: TRBV28; j_gene: TRBJ2-3; abundance: few; CDR3aa: CASRTGVSTDTQYF; CDR3nt: TGTGCCAGCAGGACAGGGGTAAGCACAGATACGCAGTATTTT
d_gene: NA; v_gene: TRBV14; j_gene: TRBJ1-1; abundance: once; CDR3aa: CASKRQLNTEAFF; CDR3nt: TGTGCCAGCAAGCGACAGCTGAACACTGAAGCTTTCTTT
d_gene: TRBD2; v_gene: TRBV9; j_gene: TRBJ2-1; abundance: NA; CDR3aa: CASSVRGLAGYNEQFF; CDR3nt: TGTGCCAGCAGCGTTCGAGGACTAGCAGGTTACAATGAGCAGTTCTTC
d_gene: TRBD1; v_gene: TRBV3-1/TRBV3-2; j_gene: TRBJ1-1; abundance: NA; CDR3aa: CASSQGLQGANTEAFF; CDR3nt: TGTGCCAGCAGCCAAGGACTTCAGGGGGCGAACACTGAAGCTTTCTTT
d_gene: TRBD1; v_gene: TRBV19; j_gene: TRBJ2-2; abundance: NA; CDR3aa: CASSIPTGGPPGELFF; CDR3nt: TGTGCCAGTAGTATTCCGACAGGGGGGCCGCCCGGGGAGCTGTTTTTT
d_gene: NA; v_gene: TRBV7-8; j_gene: TRBJ1-5; abundance: NA; CDR3aa: CASSLPGGQPQHF; CDR3nt: TGTGCCAGCAGCTTGCCCGGGGGACAGCCCCAGCATTTT
d_gene: TRBD2; v_gene: TRBV27; j_gene: TRBJ2-1; abundance: NA; CDR3aa: CASKGYGLEYNEQFF; CDR3nt: TGTGCCAGTAAGGGGTACGGACTAGAGTACAATGAGCAGTTCTTC
d_gene: NA; v_gene: TRBV28; j_gene: TRBJ1-2; abundance: NA; CDR3aa: CASNRVDGYTF; CDR3nt: TGTGCCAGCAACAGGGTTGATGGCTACACCTTC
d_gene: NA; v_gene: TRBV5-1; j_gene: TRBJ2-2; abundance: NA; CDR3aa: CASRSADPSTGELFF; CDR3nt: TGCGCCAGCAGGAGCGCGGATCCTTCCACCGGGGAGCTGTTTTTT
d_gene: TRBD1; v_gene: TRBV9; j_gene: TRBJ2-7; abundance: NA; CDR3aa: CASSSGTGSYEQYF; CDR3nt: TGTGCCAGCAGCTCAGGGACAGGGTCCTACGAGCAGTACTTC
d_gene: NA; v_gene: TRBV19; j_gene: TRBJ1-3; abundance: large; CDR3aa: CASSPHGGLTSGNTIYF; CDR3nt: TGTGCCAGTAGTCCCCATGGGGGCCTGACCTCTGGAAACACCATATATTTT
d_gene: TRBD1; v_gene: TRBV19; j_gene: TRBJ1-2; abundance: NA; CDR3aa: CASSSGQVVVYGYTF; CDR3nt: TGTGCCAGTAGTTCTGGACAGGTTGTGGTCTATGGCTACACCTTC
d_gene: TRBD1; v_gene: TRBV19; j_gene: TRBJ1-4; abundance: NA; CDR3aa: CASSMGTGVANEKLFF; CDR3nt: TGTGCCAGTAGTATGGGGACAGGGGTGGCTAATGAAAAACTGTTTTTT
d_gene: NA; v_gene: TRBV30; j_gene: TRBJ1-1; abundance: NA; CDR3aa: CAWGGSHTEAFF; CDR3nt: TGTGCCTGGGGGGGGAGCCACACTGAAGCTTTCTTT
d_gene: NA; v_gene: TRBV28; j_gene: TRBJ1-4; abundance: NA; CDR3aa: CASSFKGARTEKLFF; CDR3nt: TGTGCCAGCAGTTTCAAGGGAGCCCGTACTGAAAAACTGTTTTTT
d_gene: TRBD2; v_gene: TRBV5-1; j_gene: TRBJ2-5; abundance: NA; CDR3aa: CASSLAPAGGYETQYF; CDR3nt: TGCGCCAGCAGCTTGGCCCCAGCGGGAGGCTACGAGACCCAGTACTTC
d_gene: NA; v_gene: TRBV12-3/TRBV12-4; j_gene: TRBJ1-2; abundance: NA; CDR3aa: CASSFTGSGYTF; CDR3nt: TGTGCCAGCAGCTTCACAGGTTCTGGCTACACCTTC
d_gene: TRBD1; v_gene: TRBV5-1; j_gene: TRBJ1-1; abundance: NA; CDR3aa: CASSLGDRANTEAFF; CDR3nt: TGCGCCAGCAGCTTGGGGGACAGGGCAAACACTGAAGCTTTCTTT
d_gene: TRBD2; v_gene: TRBV30; j_gene: TRBJ2-5; abundance: NA; CDR3aa: CAWSPLAGGPGETQYF; CDR3nt: TGTGCCTGGAGTCCTCTAGCGGGAGGGCCCGGGGAGACCCAGTACTTC
d_gene: NA; v_gene: TRBV30; j_gene: TRBJ1-5; abundance: NA; CDR3aa: CAWSKGAVGNQPQHF; CDR3nt: TGTGCCTGGAGTAAAGGGGCTGTAGGCAATCAGCCCCAGCATTTT
d_gene: TRBD2; v_gene: TRBV11-2; j_gene: TRBJ2-5; abundance: NA; CDR3aa: CASSLLAGGAGETQYF; CDR3nt: TGTGCCAGCAGCTTACTAGCGGGGGGTGCCGGAGAGACCCAGTACTTC
d_gene: NA; v_gene: TRBV10-1; j_gene: TRBJ2-5; abundance: NA; CDR3aa: CASMLTLQETQYF; CDR3nt: TGCGCCAGCATGCTGACTCTTCAAGAGACCCAGTACTTC
d_gene: NA; v_gene: TRBV19; j_gene: TRBJ1-2; abundance: many; CDR3aa: CASRRNREPNYGYTF; CDR3nt: TGTGCCAGTAGGAGAAACAGGGAACCTAACTATGGCTACACCTTC
d_gene: NA; v_gene: TRBV5-4; j_gene: TRBJ2-1; abundance: NA; CDR3aa: CASSLSNEQFF; CDR3nt: TGTGCCAGCAGCTTGTCGAATGAGCAGTTCTTC
d_gene: TRBD2; v_gene: TRBV27; j_gene: TRBJ2-3; abundance: once; CDR3aa: CASSPSRLAGFATDTQYF; CDR3nt: TGTGCCAGCAGTCCCAGTCGGCTAGCGGGATTTGCTACAGATACGCAGTATTTT
d_gene: NA; v_gene: TRBV7-9; j_gene: TRBJ2-2; abundance: NA; CDR3aa: CASKGDTGELFF; CDR3nt: TGTGCCAGCAAAGGGGACACCGGGGAGCTGTTTTTT
d_gene: NA; v_gene: TRBV2; j_gene: TRBJ1-4; abundance: NA; CDR3aa: CASRIQAAKLFF; CDR3nt: TGTGCCAGCAGGATACAGGCCGCAAAACTGTTTTTT
d_gene: TRBD1; v_gene: TRBV28; j_gene: TRBJ1-1; abundance: NA; CDR3aa: CASTPHVGTANTEAFF; CDR3nt: TGTGCCAGCACCCCCCATGTCGGGACAGCGAACACTGAAGCTTTCTTT
d_gene: NA; v_gene: TRBV9; j_gene: TRBJ2-1; abundance: many; CDR3aa: CASSGSEAYNEQFF; CDR3nt: TGTGCCAGCAGCGGGAGTGAAGCTTACAATGAGCAGTTCTTC
d_gene: TRBD1; v_gene: TRBV6-6; j_gene: TRBJ1-1; abundance: NA; CDR3aa: CASSYSIQGAEAFF; CDR3nt: TGTGCCAGCAGTTACTCGATCCAGGGGGCTGAAGCTTTCTTT
d_gene: TRBD1; v_gene: TRBV5-1; j_gene: TRBJ2-1; abundance: many; CDR3aa: CASSLSGGYNEQFF; CDR3nt: TGCGCCAGCAGCTTGTCAGGGGGTTACAATGAGCAGTTCTTC
d_gene: NA; v_gene: TRBV6-2/TRBV6-3; j_gene: TRBJ1-6; abundance: NA; CDR3aa: CASSPDPGSIFNSPLHF; CDR3nt: TGTGCCAGCAGCCCTGACCCGGGATCCATTTTTAATTCACCCCTCCACTTT
d_gene: TRBD2; v_gene: TRBV9; j_gene: TRBJ2-7; abundance: NA; CDR3aa: CASSVGPSGSSYEQYF; CDR3nt: TGTGCCAGCAGCGTAGGTCCTAGCGGGAGCTCCTACGAGCAGTACTTC
d_gene: NA; v_gene: TRBV5-1; j_gene: TRBJ1-5; abundance: NA; CDR3aa: CASSLDWEANQPQHF; CDR3nt: TGCGCCAGCAGCTTGGATTGGGAGGCCAATCAGCCCCAGCATTTT
d_gene: TRBD1; v_gene: TRBV5-5; j_gene: TRBJ2-7; abundance: NA; CDR3aa: CASSSPIGTGDYEQYF; CDR3nt: TGTGCCAGCAGCTCTCCAATAGGGACAGGAGACTACGAGCAGTACTTC
d_gene: NA; v_gene: TRBV30; j_gene: TRBJ1-2; abundance: NA; CDR3aa: CAWSVRGHHYGYTF; CDR3nt: TGTGCCTGGAGTGTACGGGGACACCACTATGGCTACACCTTC
d_gene: TRBD2; v_gene: TRBV12-5; j_gene: TRBJ2-1; abundance: NA; CDR3aa: CASGLERGGRNDNEQFF; CDR3nt: TGTGCTAGTGGTTTGGAGCGGGGAGGGAGGAACGACAATGAGCAGTTCTTC
d_gene: NA; v_gene: TRBV7-8; j_gene: TRBJ1-3; abundance: NA; CDR3aa: CASSLVRSGLRSSGNTIYF; CDR3nt: TGTGCCAGCAGCTTAGTTAGGTCAGGTCTCCGTTCATCTGGAAACACCATATATTTT
d_gene: TRBD1; v_gene: TRBV5-1; j_gene: TRBJ1-1; abundance: NA; CDR3aa: CASSPSGGDTEAFF; CDR3nt: TGCGCCAGCAGCCCATCAGGGGGAGACACTGAAGCTTTCTTT
d_gene: NA; v_gene: TRBV29-1; j_gene: TRBJ1-4; abundance: NA; CDR3aa: CSALGEGLREKLFF; CDR3nt: TGCAGCGCCCTGGGGGAGGGACTTCGAGAAAAACTGTTTTTT
d_gene: TRBD1; v_gene: TRBV10-1; j_gene: TRBJ2-3; abundance: few; CDR3aa: CALNGRGIPDTQYF; CDR3nt: TGCGCCCTGAACGGCAGGGGGATCCCAGATACGCAGTATTTT
d_gene: TRBD1; v_gene: TRBV24-1; j_gene: TRBJ2-7; abundance: NA; CDR3aa: CATSVMTGGNYEQYF; CDR3nt: TGTGCCACCAGTGTTATGACAGGGGGAAACTACGAGCAGTACTTC
d_gene: NA; v_gene: TRBV28; j_gene: TRBJ1-2; abundance: NA; CDR3aa: CASRPGGVDYGYTF; CDR3nt: TGTGCCAGCAGGCCCGGGGGGGTCGACTATGGCTACACCTTC
d_gene: TRBD1; v_gene: TRBV28; j_gene: TRBJ2-5; abundance: NA; CDR3aa: CASSLQGARETQYF; CDR3nt: TGTGCCAGCAGTTTACAGGGGGCTAGGGAGACCCAGTACTTC
d_gene: NA; v_gene: TRBV6-1; j_gene: TRBJ1-5; abundance: NA; CDR3aa: CASSDTGIGQPQHF; CDR3nt: TGTGCCAGCAGTGACACAGGGATTGGTCAGCCCCAGCATTTT
d_gene: TRBD1; v_gene: TRBV5-1; j_gene: TRBJ2-7; abundance: NA; CDR3aa: CASSLEGQGPYEQYF; CDR3nt: TGCGCCAGCAGCTTGGAGGGACAGGGTCCCTACGAGCAGTACTTC
d_gene: NA; v_gene: TRBV28; j_gene: TRBJ2-2; abundance: NA; CDR3aa: CASVVGQSTGELFF; CDR3nt: TGTGCCAGCGTGGTGGGGCAATCGACCGGGGAGCTGTTTTTT
d_gene: NA; v_gene: TRBV5-6; j_gene: TRBJ1-1; abundance: few; CDR3aa: CASARGASTEAFF; CDR3nt: TGTGCCAGCGCACGGGGGGCGAGCACTGAAGCTTTCTTT
d_gene: NA; v_gene: TRBV27; j_gene: TRBJ1-1; abundance: few; CDR3aa: CASRYRVDTEAFF; CDR3nt: TGTGCCAGCAGATACAGGGTCGACACTGAAGCTTTCTTT
d_gene: TRBD1; v_gene: TRBV24-1; j_gene: TRBJ1-2; abundance: NA; CDR3aa: CATSDPPGTGIGYTF; CDR3nt: TGTGCCACCAGTGACCCTCCCGGGACAGGGATTGGCTACACCTTC
d_gene: TRBD2; v_gene: TRBV5-1; j_gene: TRBJ2-5; abundance: NA; CDR3aa: CASSLTSVQETQYF; CDR3nt: TGCGCCAGCAGCTTGACTAGCGTCCAAGAGACCCAGTACTTC